This entry lists 13 T cell receptor beta chains sequenced from one sample in a study of control samples from healthy donors and cancer patients. Here immunoSEQ multiplex PCR was the method, and the copy in TCRdb shows in-frame clones only, minus some. The repertoire holds some 130,000 clones, with about 93% as singletons. Specimen: PBMCs. Receptor source: a man aged 50-59 years with head and neck cancer.

The chain links TRBV5-4 to TRBJ1-2, with no clear D. The CDR3 is 9 amino acids. Deletions cut 2 bases from V and 10 bases from J, with 3 bases between. The V gene's germline CDR1 is SGHNT and CDR2 YYREEE (reference sequence). In nucleotides, the CDR3 is TGTGCCAGCAGCTTCTACTACACCTTC. It specifies CASSFYYTF.

V gene TRBV27 combines with J gene TRBJ1-1; D is ambiguous. This CDR3 has 10 amino acids. V shed 4 bases and J shed 3 bases, with 0 bases lying between them. Germline CDR1 is MNHEY and CDR2 is SMNVEV (reference sequence). The CDR3 is CASSYTEAFF. In DNA form, the CDR3 reads TGTGCCAGCAGTTACACTGAAGCTTTCTTT.

This chain uses TRBV4-1 with TRBJ2-7; perhaps TRBD1 as D (6 bases). Trimming took off 5 bases at V and 1 base at J, with 12 bases between the two ends. The germline CDR1 and CDR2 sequences are MGHRA and YSYEKL. The length of the CDR3 is 14 residues. The CDR3 DNA follows: TGCGCCAGCAGCGGACAGATTTATTCCTACGAGCAGTACTTC. Its protein is CASSGQIYSYEQYF.

The V call is TRBV5-6, the J call TRBJ2-3; 7 bases are a match to TRBD2. The CDR3 is made up of 14 amino acids. J lost 3 bases, V lost 4 bases, and 5 bases had no gene match. Germline CDR1 is SGHDT and CDR2 is YYEEEE. CDR3 sequence: CASSLGLGTDTQYF. CDR3 nucleotide sequence: TGTGCCAGCAGCCTCGGACTAGGAACAGATACGCAGTATTTT.

The chain uses TRBV15 and TRBJ2-7; TRBD1 might be the D (6 bases). Germline values: CDR1 LNHNV, CDR2 YYDKDF (reference sequence). Trimming stripped 2 bases from V and 2 bases from J, with 10 bases between. The CDR3 consists of 14 residues. This CDR3 reads CATSRPGQTYEQYF. The CDR3, as DNA: TGTGCCACCAGCAGACCTGGACAGACCTACGAGCAGTACTTC.

The chain couples TRBV7-2 to TRBJ1-3, with a possible D match to TRBD1 (5 bases). V was cut by 2 bases and J by 2 bases, with 10 bases left in between. Germline CDR1 SGHTA, CDR2 FQGNSA. The CDR3 sequence is 15 residues long. The CDR3 region is CASSLQGVTGNTIYF. The CDR3 DNA reads as TGTGCCAGCAGCTTACAGGGCGTTACTGGAAACACCATATATTTT.

The J gene is TRBJ1-2, the V gene TRBV19, with TRBD1 matching 9 bases. The CDR3 is 13 amino acids. V was pared by 11 bases and J by 6 bases, with 10 bases of the junction left unmatched. Germline V lookup: CDR1 LNHDA, CDR2 SQIVND (reference sequence). The CDR3 DNA follows: TGTGCCTCGCACCGGACAGGGGAGGATGGCTACACCTTC. Translation: CASHRTGEDGYTF.

The V and J genes are TRBV9 and TRBJ2-3, with 7 bases that match TRBD2. Looked up from germline, CDR1 is SGDLS and CDR2 is YYNGEE. The CDR3 length is 15 residues. Losses at the gene ends were 3 bases for V and 1 base for J; bases not matched to a gene: 5. The CDR3 sequence: CASSAPSGGTDTQYF. CDR3 sequence (DNA): TGTGCCAGCAGCGCCCCTAGCGGAGGCACAGATACGCAGTATTTT.

The chain couples TRBV30 to TRBJ1-6; 10 nucleotides match TRBD1. The V and J ends lost 8 bases and 3 bases, in that order; junction bases with no gene match: 1. The length of the CDR3 is 13 residues. Per the germline V gene, CDR1 is GTSNPN and CDR2 is SVGIG (reference sequence). The CDR3, as DNA: TGTGCCGGGGACAGGGGCTATAATTCACCCCTCCACTTT. This sequence encodes CAGDRGYNSPLHF.

CDR3 sequence reads: CASSSTALYGYTF. The DNA for the CDR3 is TGTGCCAGCAGCTCCACAGCTCTCTATGGCTACACCTTC. This chain links TRBV13 with TRBJ1-2; D unresolved. V shed 4 bases and J shed 4 bases, with 10 bases lying between them. This CDR3 has 13 residues. CDR1 and CDR2 from the germline V gene are PRHDT and FYEKMQ (reference sequence). Drawing the rest from reference TRBV13 and TRBJ1-2, the complete variable domain is AAGVIQSPRHLIKEKRETATLKCYPIPRHDTVYWYQQGPGQDPQFLISFYEKMQSDKGSIPDRFSAQQFSDYHSELNMSSLELGDSALYFCASSSTALYGYTFGSGTRLTVV.

The genes are TRBV4-3 and TRBJ1-1; tentatively, D is TRBD1 (6 bases). This CDR3 has 15 residues. CDR1 and CDR2 (germline): LGHNA, YSLEER. V shed 1 base and J shed 2 bases, with 11 bases lying between them. CDR3 DNA: TGCGCCAGCAGCCAAGGCTACAGGGTTAACACTGAAGCTTTCTTT. This codes for CASSQGYRVNTEAFF.

This chain connects TRBV12-5 to TRBJ2-1; D ambiguous. Germline-derived CDR1 and CDR2 are LGHNT and FRNRAP. V was clipped by 6 bases and J by 5 bases, with 17 bases between them. The CDR3 sequence is 15 residues long. CDR3 DNA: TGTGCTAGTGGACCTTCTAGTCTTGCGAACAATGAGCAGTTCTTC. The encoded protein is CASGPSSLANNEQFF.

This chain uses TRBV14 with TRBJ2-1; D is ambiguous. Germline V gene lookup returns CDR1 SGHDN and CDR2 FVKESK. The V end lost 2 bases, the J end lost 10 bases, and 12 bases lay between the germline ends. CDR3 size: 13 residues. CDR3 DNA sequence: TGTGCCAGCAGCCAAAACCCCCTCGGAGAGCAGTTCTTC. This gives the protein CASSQNPLGEQFF.